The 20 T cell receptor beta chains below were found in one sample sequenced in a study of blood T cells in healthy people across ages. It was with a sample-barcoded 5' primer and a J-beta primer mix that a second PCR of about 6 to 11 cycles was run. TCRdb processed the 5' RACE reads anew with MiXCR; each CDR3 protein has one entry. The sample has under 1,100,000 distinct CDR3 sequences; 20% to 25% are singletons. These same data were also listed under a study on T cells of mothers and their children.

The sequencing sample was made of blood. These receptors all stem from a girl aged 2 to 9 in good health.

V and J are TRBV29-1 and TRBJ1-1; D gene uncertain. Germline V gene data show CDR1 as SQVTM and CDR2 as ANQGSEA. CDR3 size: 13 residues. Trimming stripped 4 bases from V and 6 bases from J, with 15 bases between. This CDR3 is CSVALRGSPEAFF. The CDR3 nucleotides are TGCAGCGTTGCCCTACGCGGGTCCCCTGAAGCTTTCTTT. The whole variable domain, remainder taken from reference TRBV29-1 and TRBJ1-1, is SAVISQKPSRDICQRGTSLTIQCQVDSQVTMMFWYRQQPGQSLTLIATANQGSEATYESGFVIDKFPISRPNLTFSTLTVSNMSPEDSSIYLCSVALRGSPEAFFGQGTRLTVV.

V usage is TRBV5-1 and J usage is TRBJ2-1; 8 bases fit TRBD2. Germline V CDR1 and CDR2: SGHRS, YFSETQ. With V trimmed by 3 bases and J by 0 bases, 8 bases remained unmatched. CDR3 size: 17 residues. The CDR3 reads CASSSFSGEVSYNEQFF. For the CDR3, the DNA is TGCGCCAGCAGCTCTTTTAGCGGGGAAGTCTCCTACAATGAGCAGTTCTTC.

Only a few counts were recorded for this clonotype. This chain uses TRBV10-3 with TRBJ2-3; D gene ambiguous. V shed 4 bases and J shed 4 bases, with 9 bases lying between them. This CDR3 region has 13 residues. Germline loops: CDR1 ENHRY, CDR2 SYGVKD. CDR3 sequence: CAISATGPDTQYF. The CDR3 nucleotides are TGTGCCATCAGTGCCACGGGCCCAGATACGCAGTATTTT.

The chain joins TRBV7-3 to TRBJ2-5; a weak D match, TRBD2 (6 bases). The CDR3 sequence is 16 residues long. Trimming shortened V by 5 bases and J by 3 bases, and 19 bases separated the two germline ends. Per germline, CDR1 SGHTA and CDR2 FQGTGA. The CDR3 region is CASSPSPGGGEETQYF. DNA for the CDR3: TGTGCCAGCAGCCCTAGTCCCGGGGGTGGAGAAGAGACCCAGTACTTC. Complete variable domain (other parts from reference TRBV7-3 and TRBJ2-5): GAGVSQTPSNKVTEKGKYVELRCDPISGHTALYWYRQSLGQGPEFLIYFQGTGAADDSGLPNDRFFAVRPEGSVSTLKIQRTERGDSAVYLCASSPSPGGGEETQYFGPGTRLLVL.

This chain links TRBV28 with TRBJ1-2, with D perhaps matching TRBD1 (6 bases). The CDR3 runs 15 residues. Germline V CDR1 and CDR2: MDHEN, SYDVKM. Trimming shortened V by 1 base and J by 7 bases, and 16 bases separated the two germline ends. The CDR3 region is CASSLSPRGAGGYTF. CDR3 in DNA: TGTGCCAGCAGTTTATCCCCTCGGGGGGCGGGTGGCTACACCTTC.

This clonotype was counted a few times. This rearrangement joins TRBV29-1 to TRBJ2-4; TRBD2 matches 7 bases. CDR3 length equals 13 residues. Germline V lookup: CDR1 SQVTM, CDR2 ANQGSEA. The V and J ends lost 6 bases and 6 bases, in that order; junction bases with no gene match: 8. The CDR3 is CSVAGRVGNIQYF. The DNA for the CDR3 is TGCAGCGTGGCGGGGAGGGTTGGAAACATTCAGTACTTC.

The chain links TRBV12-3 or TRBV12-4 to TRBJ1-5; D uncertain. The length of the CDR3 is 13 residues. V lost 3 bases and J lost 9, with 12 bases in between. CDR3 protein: CASSFRAESPQHF. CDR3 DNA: TGTGCCAGCAGTTTTCGGGCCGAATCGCCCCAGCATTTT.

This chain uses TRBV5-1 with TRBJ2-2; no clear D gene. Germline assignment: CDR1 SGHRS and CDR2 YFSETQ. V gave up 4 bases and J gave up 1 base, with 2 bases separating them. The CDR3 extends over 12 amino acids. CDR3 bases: TGCGCCAGCAGCGGGAACACCGGGGAGCTGTTTTTT. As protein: CASSGNTGELFF.

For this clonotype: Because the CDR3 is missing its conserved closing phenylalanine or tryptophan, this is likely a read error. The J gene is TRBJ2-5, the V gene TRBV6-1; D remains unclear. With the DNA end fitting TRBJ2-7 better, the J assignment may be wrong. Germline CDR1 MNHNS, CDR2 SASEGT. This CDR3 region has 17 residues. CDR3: CANIRLGGALGSYEQYS. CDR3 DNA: TGTGCCAACATCCGACTTGGCGGAGCCCTAGGTTCCTACGAGCAGTACTCC.

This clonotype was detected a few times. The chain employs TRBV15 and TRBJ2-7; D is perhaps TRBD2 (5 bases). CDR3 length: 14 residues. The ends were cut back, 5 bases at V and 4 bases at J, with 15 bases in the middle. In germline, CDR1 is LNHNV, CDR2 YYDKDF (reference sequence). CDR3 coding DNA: TGTGCCACCAGCTCAGAGACCGGGAATTACGAGCAGTACTTC. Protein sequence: CATSSETGNYEQYF.

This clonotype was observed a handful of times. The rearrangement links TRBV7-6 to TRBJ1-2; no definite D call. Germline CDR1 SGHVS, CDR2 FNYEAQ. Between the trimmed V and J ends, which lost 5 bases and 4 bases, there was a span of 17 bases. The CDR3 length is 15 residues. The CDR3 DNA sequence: TGTGCCAGCAGCCGGACGAACGACCCCACCTATGGCTACACCTTC. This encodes CASSRTNDPTYGYTF. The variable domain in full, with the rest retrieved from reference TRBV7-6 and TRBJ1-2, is GAGVSQSPRYKVTKRGQDVALRCDPISGHVSLYWYRQALGQGPEFLTYFNYEAQQDKSGLPNDRFSAERPEGSISTLTIQRTEQRDSAMYRCASSRTNDPTYGYTFGSGTRLTVV.

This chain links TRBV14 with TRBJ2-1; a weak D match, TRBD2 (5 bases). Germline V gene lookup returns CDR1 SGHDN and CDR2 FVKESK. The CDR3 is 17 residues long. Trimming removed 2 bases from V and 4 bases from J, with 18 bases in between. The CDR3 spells CASSQFQAGGLYNEQFF. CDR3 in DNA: TGTGCCAGCAGCCAATTCCAGGCGGGCGGCCTTTACAATGAGCAGTTCTTC.

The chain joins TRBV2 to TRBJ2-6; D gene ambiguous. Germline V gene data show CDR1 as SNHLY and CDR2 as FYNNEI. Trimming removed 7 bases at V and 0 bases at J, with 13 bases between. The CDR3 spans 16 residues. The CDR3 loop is CASMKVFSSGANVLTF. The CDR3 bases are TGTGCCAGCATGAAGGTTTTTAGCTCTGGGGCCAACGTCCTGACTTTC.

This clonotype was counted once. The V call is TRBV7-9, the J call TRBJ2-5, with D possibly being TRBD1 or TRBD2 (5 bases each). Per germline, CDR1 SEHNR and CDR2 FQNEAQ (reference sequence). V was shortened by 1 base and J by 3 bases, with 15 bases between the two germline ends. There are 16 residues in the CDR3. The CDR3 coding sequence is TGTGCCAGCAGCTTAGTAGGAGTAAGAGGGGAAGAGACCCAGTACTTC. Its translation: CASSLVGVRGEETQYF.

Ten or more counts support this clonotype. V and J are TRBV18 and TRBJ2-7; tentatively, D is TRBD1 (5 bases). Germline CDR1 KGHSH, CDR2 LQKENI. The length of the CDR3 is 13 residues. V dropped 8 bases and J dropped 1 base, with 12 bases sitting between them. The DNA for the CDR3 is TGTGCCAGCAGCCCTCAGGGTTCCTACGAGCAGTACTTC. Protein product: CASSPQGSYEQYF.

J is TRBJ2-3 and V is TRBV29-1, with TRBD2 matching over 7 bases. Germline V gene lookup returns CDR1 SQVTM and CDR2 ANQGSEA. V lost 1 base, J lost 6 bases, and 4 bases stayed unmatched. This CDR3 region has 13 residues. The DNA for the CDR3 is TGCAGCGTTGAAGGGACTAGGGAGGATACGCAGTATTTT. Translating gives CSVEGTREDTQYF.

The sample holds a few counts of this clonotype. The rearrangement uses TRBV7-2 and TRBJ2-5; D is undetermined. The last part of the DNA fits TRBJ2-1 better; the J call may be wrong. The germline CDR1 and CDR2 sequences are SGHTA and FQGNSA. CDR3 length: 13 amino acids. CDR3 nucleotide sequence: TGTGCCAGCAGTAACGGGCGGTATAATGAGCAGTTCTTC. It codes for CASSNGRYNEQFF.

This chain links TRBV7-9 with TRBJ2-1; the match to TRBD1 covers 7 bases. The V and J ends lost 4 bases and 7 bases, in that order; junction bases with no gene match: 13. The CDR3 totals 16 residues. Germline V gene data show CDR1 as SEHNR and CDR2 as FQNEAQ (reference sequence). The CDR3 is CASSSQKGANPNEQFF. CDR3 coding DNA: TGTGCCAGCAGCTCGCAGAAGGGGGCCAATCCGAATGAGCAGTTCTTC.

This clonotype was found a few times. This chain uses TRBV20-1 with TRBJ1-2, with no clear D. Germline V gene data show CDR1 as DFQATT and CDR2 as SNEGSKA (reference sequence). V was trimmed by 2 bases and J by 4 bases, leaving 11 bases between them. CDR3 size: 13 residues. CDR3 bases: TGCAGTGCTAGATACGAGGTTCCCTATGGCTACACCTTC. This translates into CSARYEVPYGYTF.

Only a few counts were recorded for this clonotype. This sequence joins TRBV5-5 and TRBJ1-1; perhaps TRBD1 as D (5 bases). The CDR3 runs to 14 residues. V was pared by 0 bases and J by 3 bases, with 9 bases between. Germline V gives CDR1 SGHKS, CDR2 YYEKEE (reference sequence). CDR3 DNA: TGTGCCAGCAGCTTGGGAGACAGCCACACTGAAGCTTTCTTT. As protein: CASSLGDSHTEAFF.